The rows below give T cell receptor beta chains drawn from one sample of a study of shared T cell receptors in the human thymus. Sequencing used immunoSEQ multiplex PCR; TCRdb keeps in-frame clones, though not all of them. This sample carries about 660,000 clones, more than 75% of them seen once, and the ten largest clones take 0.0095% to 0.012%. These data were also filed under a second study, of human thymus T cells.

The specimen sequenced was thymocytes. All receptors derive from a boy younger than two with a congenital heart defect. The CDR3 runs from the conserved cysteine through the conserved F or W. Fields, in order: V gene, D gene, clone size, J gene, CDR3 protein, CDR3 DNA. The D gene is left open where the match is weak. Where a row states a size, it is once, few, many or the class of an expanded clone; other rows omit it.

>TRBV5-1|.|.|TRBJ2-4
CASSLEGVSAKNIQYF
TGCGCCAGCAGCTTGGAAGGGGTATCGGCCAAAAACATTCAGTACTTC
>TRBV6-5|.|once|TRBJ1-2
CASSFGGDGYTF
TGTGCCAGCAGTTTCGGGGGGGATGGCTACACCTTC
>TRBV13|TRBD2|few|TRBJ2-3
CASSLGREWPDTQYF
TGTGCCAGCAGCTTGGGGCGGGAGTGGCCGGATACGCAGTATTTT
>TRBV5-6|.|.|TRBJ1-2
CASRNRVNYGYTF
TGTGCCAGCAGGAACAGGGTTAACTATGGCTACACCTTC
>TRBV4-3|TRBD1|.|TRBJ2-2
CASSQDHRGDTGELFF
TGCGCCAGCAGCCAAGATCACAGGGGGGACACCGGGGAGCTGTTTTTT
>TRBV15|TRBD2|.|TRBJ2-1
CATSRESGRAENEQFF
TGTGCCACCAGCAGAGAGAGCGGGAGGGCCGAAAATGAGCAGTTCTTC
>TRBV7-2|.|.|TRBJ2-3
CASSHPPVDTQYF
TGTGCCAGCAGCCACCCCCCGGTCGATACGCAGTATTTT
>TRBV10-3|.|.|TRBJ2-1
CAISTGKVNEQFF
TGTGCCATCAGCACGGGTAAAGTCAATGAGCAGTTCTTC
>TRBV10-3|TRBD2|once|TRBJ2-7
CAIATFRDYKPKREQYF
TGTGCGATCGCCACTTTCCGGGACTACAAACCGAAGAGGGAGCAGTACTTC
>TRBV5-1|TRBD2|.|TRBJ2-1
CASSPPTSGRRNEQFF
TGCGCCAGCAGCCCGCCGACTAGCGGGAGGAGGAATGAGCAGTTCTTC
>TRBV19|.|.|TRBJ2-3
CASRPGHPTDTQYF
TGTGCCAGTCGTCCGGGACACCCCACAGATACGCAGTATTTT
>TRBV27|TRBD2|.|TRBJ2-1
CASSSQRELPHSSYNEQFF
TGTGCCAGCAGCTCCCAGCGGGAGTTACCCCATAGCTCCTACAATGAGCAGTTCTTC
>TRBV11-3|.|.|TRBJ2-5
CASSSGGAGETQYF
TGTGCCAGCAGCTCAGGGGGAGCGGGAGAGACCCAGTACTTC
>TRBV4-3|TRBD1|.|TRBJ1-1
CASSQYDQIRTGRLF
TGCGCCAGCAGCCAATATGACCAAATACGGACAGGCCGGCTCTTT
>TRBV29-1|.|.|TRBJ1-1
CSVRGKGVTEAFF
TGCAGCGTGAGGGGGAAGGGGGTCACTGAAGCTTTCTTT
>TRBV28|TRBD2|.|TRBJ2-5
CASSLDLAGGGETQYF
TGTGCCAGCAGTTTAGATCTAGCGGGAGGGGGAGAGACCCAGTACTTC
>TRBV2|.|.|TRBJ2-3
CARQPGLPPEDTQYF
TGTGCCCGACAACCGGGACTGCCCCCGGAAGATACGCAGTATTTT
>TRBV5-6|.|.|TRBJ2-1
CASSSWATRMVNEQFF
TGTGCCAGCAGCTCCTGGGCGACTAGGATGGTCAATGAGCAGTTCTTC
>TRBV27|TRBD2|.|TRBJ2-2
CASSLYREGGGELFF
TGTGCCAGCAGTTTATACCGGGAGGGAGGCGGGGAGCTGTTTTTT
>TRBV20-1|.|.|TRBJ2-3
CSAGGVAQYF
TGCAGTGCGGGAGGCGTGGCGCAGTATTTT
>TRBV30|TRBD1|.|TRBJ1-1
CAWRDRVNTEAFF
TGTGCCTGGAGGGACAGGGTGAACACTGAAGCTTTCTTT
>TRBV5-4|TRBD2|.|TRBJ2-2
CASSFAGGTGELFF
TGTGCCAGCAGCTTCGCGGGAGGGACCGGGGAGCTGTTTTTT
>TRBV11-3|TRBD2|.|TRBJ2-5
CASSLGLAGEGETQYF
TGTGCCAGCAGCCTGGGACTAGCGGGAGAAGGGGAGACCCAGTACTTC
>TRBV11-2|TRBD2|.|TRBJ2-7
CASSLVTSGRRPYEQYF
TGTGCCAGCAGCTTAGTGACTAGCGGGAGGCGGCCCTACGAGCAGTACTTC
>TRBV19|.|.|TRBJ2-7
CASSPQGYEQYF
TGTGCCAGTAGTCCCCAGGGTTACGAGCAGTACTTC
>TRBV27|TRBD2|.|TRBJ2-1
CASSSDPQREGYNEQFF
TGTGCCAGCAGTTCTGATCCGCAGCGGGAGGGCTACAATGAGCAGTTCTTC
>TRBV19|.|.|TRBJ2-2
CASSPIQGNTGELFF
TGTGCCAGTAGTCCAATACAGGGGAACACCGGGGAGCTGTTTTTT
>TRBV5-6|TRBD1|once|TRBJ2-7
CASSLAGGSEQYF
TGTGCCAGCAGCCTAGCAGGGGGCTCCGAGCAGTACTTC
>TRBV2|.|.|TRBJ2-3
CASSQTRSSTDTQYF
TGTGCCAGCAGTCAGACTCGATCGAGCACAGATACGCAGTATTTT
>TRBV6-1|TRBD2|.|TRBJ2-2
CASSEILAGGEPGELFF
TGTGCCAGCAGTGAAATTCTAGCGGGAGGAGAGCCCGGGGAGCTGTTTTTT
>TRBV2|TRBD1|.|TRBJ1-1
CASSDRGPEAFF
TGTGCCAGCAGTGACAGGGGGCCTGAAGCTTTCTTT
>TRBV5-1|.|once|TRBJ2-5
CASSLGGRQETQYF
TGCGCCAGCAGCTTGGGGGGGCGCCAAGAGACCCAGTACTTC
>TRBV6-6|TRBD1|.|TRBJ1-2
CASTLGDRVGYTF
TGTGCCAGCACCCTAGGGGACAGGGTTGGCTACACCTTC
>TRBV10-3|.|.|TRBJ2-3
CAIRLEATDTQYF
TGTGCCATCAGATTAGAAGCTACAGATACGCAGTATTTT
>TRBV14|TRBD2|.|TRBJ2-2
CASSQRLAVNTGELFF
TGTGCCAGCAGCCAACGACTAGCGGTGAACACCGGGGAGCTGTTTTTT
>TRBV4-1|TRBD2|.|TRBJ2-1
CASSQESTSPNEQFF
TGCGCCAGCAGCCAAGAATCGACTAGCCCCAATGAGCAGTTCTTC
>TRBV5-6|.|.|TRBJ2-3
CASSPRGENTDTQYF
TGTGCCAGCAGCCCCAGAGGAGAGAACACAGATACGCAGTATTTT
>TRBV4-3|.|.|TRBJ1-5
CASSQGTYVRQRNQPQHF
TGCGCCAGCAGCCAAGGAACCTACGTTCGACAGCGCAATCAGCCCCAGCATTTT
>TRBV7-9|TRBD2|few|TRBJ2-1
CASSPQDREGPYNEQFF
TGTGCCAGCAGCCCACAAGACCGGGAGGGCCCTTACAATGAGCAGTTCTTC
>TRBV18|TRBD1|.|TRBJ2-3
CASSPGQASTDTQYF
TGTGCCAGCTCACCTGGACAGGCTAGCACAGATACGCAGTATTTT
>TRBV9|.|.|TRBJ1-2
CASSVEAGVEGYTF
TGTGCCAGCAGCGTAGAGGCGGGGGTAGAGGGCTACACCTTC
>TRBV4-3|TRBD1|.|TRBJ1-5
CASSLGQLGQPQHF
TGCGCCAGCAGCCTGGGACAGTTGGGTCAGCCCCAGCATTTT
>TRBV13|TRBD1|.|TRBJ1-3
CASSLGTGELTGNTIYF
TGTGCCAGCAGCTTAGGGACAGGGGAATTGACTGGAAACACCATATATTTT
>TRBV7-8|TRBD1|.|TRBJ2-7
CASSLGAQGYLKKYEQYF
TGTGCCAGCAGCTTAGGGGCACAGGGGTACTTAAAAAAATACGAGCAGTACTTC
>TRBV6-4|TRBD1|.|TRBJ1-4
CASSERTGRNEKLFF
TGTGCCAGCAGTGAAAGGACAGGACGCAATGAAAAACTGTTTTTT
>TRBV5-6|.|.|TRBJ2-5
CASSLKRQVTQETQYF
TGTGCCAGCAGCTTGAAAAGGCAGGTCACCCAAGAGACCCAGTACTTC
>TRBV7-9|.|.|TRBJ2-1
CASSWRAGQEQFF
TGTGCCAGCAGCTGGAGGGCCGGGCAGGAGCAGTTCTTC
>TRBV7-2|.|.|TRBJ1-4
CASSSGRDTTTNEKLFF
TGTGCCAGCAGCTCGGGCCGGGACACCACAACTAATGAAAAACTGTTTTTT
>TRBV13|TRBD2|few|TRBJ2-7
CASSCPFLAGGEQYF
TGTGCCAGCAGCTGTCCTTTTCTAGCGGGAGGCGAGCAGTACTTC
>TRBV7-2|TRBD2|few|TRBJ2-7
CASSPPPGLAGSSSYEQYF
TGTGCCAGCAGCCCCCCCCCGGGACTAGCGGGCTCGAGCTCCTACGAGCAGTACTTC
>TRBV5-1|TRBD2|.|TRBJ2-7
CASSPLAGGHHEQYF
TGCGCCAGCAGCCCACTAGCGGGAGGGCATCACGAGCAGTACTTC
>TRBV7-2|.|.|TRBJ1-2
CASRTGGADGYTF
TGTGCCAGCAGGACGGGAGGGGCGGATGGCTACACCTTC
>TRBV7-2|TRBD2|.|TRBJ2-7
CASSLAPKETSGDYEQYF
TGTGCCAGCAGCTTGGCCCCTAAGGAGACTAGCGGGGACTACGAGCAGTACTTC
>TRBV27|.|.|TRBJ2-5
CASSLRLVAQETQYF
TGTGCCAGCAGTTTGAGGCTAGTTGCACAAGAGACCCAGTACTTC